The rows below give T cell receptor beta chains drawn from one sample of a study of a mutant IDH1 vaccine in newly diagnosed glioma. Data came from immunoSEQ multiplex PCR; TCRdb stores just in-frame clones and leaves some out. The table shows around 54,000 clones, with 80% to 90% occurring only once. Their recognized antigens are unknown. Sample: PBMCs, taken from a glioma patient whose treatment included an IDH1 peptide vaccine. These receptors all come from a man in his forties or fifties with glioma. Each CDR3 is given with its conserved first and last residue. A D gene is named only where the DNA matches it firmly. Not every row has a clone size; where given, it reads once, few, many or a size class.

size: NA; D: NA; J: TRBJ1-3; V: TRBV2; DNA: TGTGCCAGCACCAGGGTCTCTGGAAACACCATATATTTT; CDR3: CASTRVSGNTIYF
size: NA; D: TRBD2; J: TRBJ2-3; V: TRBV5-1; DNA: TGCGCCAGTGCGGTAGCGGGAGGGAGGTCAGATACGCAGTATTTT; CDR3: CASAVAGGRSDTQYF
size: once; D: NA; J: TRBJ1-2; V: TRBV7-6; DNA: TGTGCCAGCAGCTTAGGTCTGGGGACGTATGGCTACACCTTC; CDR3: CASSLGLGTYGYTF
size: few; D: NA; J: TRBJ1-4; V: TRBV6-5; DNA: TGTGCCACCGGACGGGCAACTAATGAAAAACTGTTTTTT; CDR3: CATGRATNEKLFF
size: NA; D: NA; J: TRBJ2-3; V: TRBV7-6; DNA: TGTGCCAGCAGCGACCAATCAGATACGCAGTATTTT; CDR3: CASSDQSDTQYF
size: once; D: NA; J: TRBJ2-5; V: TRBV13; DNA: TGTGCCAGCAGCGCGACAGCATTGGGCGAGACCCAGTACTTC; CDR3: CASSATALGETQYF
size: NA; D: TRBD2; J: TRBJ2-1; V: TRBV7-9; DNA: TGTGCCAGCAGCTCCCTAGCGGGTGAGCAGTTCTTC; CDR3: CASSSLAGEQFF
size: NA; D: NA; J: TRBJ1-2; V: TRBV29-1; DNA: TGCAGCGTTGAAGATTCCCCTAACTATGGCTACACCTTC; CDR3: CSVEDSPNYGYTF
size: NA; D: TRBD2; J: TRBJ2-7; V: TRBV27; DNA: TGTGCCAGCAGTCCCGGGAGCGGGAGCTACGAGCAGTACTTC; CDR3: CASSPGSGSYEQYF
size: NA; D: NA; J: TRBJ2-3; V: TRBV13; DNA: TGTGCCAGCAGCTTAGTGGACCGATTCACAGATACGCAGTATTTT; CDR3: CASSLVDRFTDTQYF
size: NA; D: TRBD2; J: TRBJ2-1; V: TRBV10-3; DNA: TGTGCCATCAGTGATGCCGGACTAGCGTCTGAGCAGTTCTTC; CDR3: CAISDAGLASEQFF
size: NA; D: TRBD2; J: TRBJ2-2; V: TRBV9; DNA: TGTGCCAGCAGCGTGGGCGCGGGAGGCACGAACACCGGGGAGCTGTTTTTT; CDR3: CASSVGAGGTNTGELFF
size: NA; D: NA; J: TRBJ1-1; V: TRBV18; DNA: TGTGCCAGCTCACCAATGACAGGCTTCGACACTGAAGCTTTCTTT; CDR3: CASSPMTGFDTEAFF
size: NA; D: NA; J: TRBJ1-1; V: TRBV14; DNA: TGTGCCAGCAGCCGTGTTTTGAACACTGAAGCTTTCTTT; CDR3: CASSRVLNTEAFF
size: few; D: NA; J: TRBJ1-1; V: TRBV27; DNA: TGTGCCAGCAGTATCTACATGAGCACTGAAGCTTTCTTT; CDR3: CASSIYMSTEAFF
size: NA; D: TRBD1; J: TRBJ1-1; V: TRBV29-1; DNA: TGCAGCGTGGACAGGGGGCAGGACACTGAAGCTTTCTTT; CDR3: CSVDRGQDTEAFF
size: NA; D: NA; J: TRBJ1-1; V: TRBV6-1; DNA: TGTGCCAGCAGTGGAAGCACAGGGTACACTGAAGCTTTCTTT; CDR3: CASSGSTGYTEAFF
size: NA; D: NA; J: TRBJ1-2; V: TRBV29-1; DNA: TGCAGCGTTGAAGGAAACGGGCAGTACACCTTC; CDR3: CSVEGNGQYTF
size: NA; D: NA; J: TRBJ1-3; V: TRBV14; DNA: TGTGCCAGCAGCCAGTGGAGTAGGCAGCCTGGAAACACCATATATTTT; CDR3: CASSQWSRQPGNTIYF
size: NA; D: TRBD1; J: TRBJ1-1; V: TRBV18; DNA: TGTGCCAGCTCACAGGGACAGCTCAACACTGAAGCTTTCTTT; CDR3: CASSQGQLNTEAFF
size: NA; D: TRBD1; J: TRBJ2-3; V: TRBV6-5; DNA: TGTGCCAGCAGTTTAGACAGGGGGAGAGGCACAGATACGCAGTATTTT; CDR3: CASSLDRGRGTDTQYF
size: NA; D: NA; J: TRBJ2-2; V: TRBV4-3; DNA: TGCGCCAGCAGCCTAGATTGGGGGCGCCACACCGGGGAGCTGTTTTTT; CDR3: CASSLDWGRHTGELFF
size: NA; D: TRBD2; J: TRBJ2-7; V: TRBV6-6; DNA: TGTGCCAGCAGTTCGGGGACTAGCGGGGTCGGGCAGTACTTC; CDR3: CASSSGTSGVGQYF
size: NA; D: NA; J: TRBJ1-5; V: TRBV28; DNA: TGTGCCAGCAGCCCCGGGACACACCATCAGCCCCAGCATTTT; CDR3: CASSPGTHHQPQHF
size: NA; D: NA; J: TRBJ2-3; V: TRBV9; DNA: TGTGCCAGCAGCGTAGTGGGACAAGGGATCGATACGCAGTATTTT; CDR3: CASSVVGQGIDTQYF
size: NA; D: NA; J: TRBJ2-7; V: TRBV6-5; DNA: TGTGCCAGCAGGCGGGACCCAGTCAACTACGAGCAGTACTTC; CDR3: CASRRDPVNYEQYF
size: once; D: TRBD2; J: TRBJ2-7; V: TRBV11-2; DNA: TGTGCCAGCAGCTTAGGCCTGACTAGCGGGTACGTGCAGTACTTC; CDR3: CASSLGLTSGYVQYF
size: NA; D: NA; J: TRBJ2-4; V: TRBV19; DNA: TGTGCCAGTACCTCGTTTCGGGGCATTGATGCCAAAAACATTCAGTACTTC; CDR3: CASTSFRGIDAKNIQYF